This entry lists 17 T cell receptor beta chains sequenced from one sample in a study of shared clonotypes between healthy human individuals. This table comes from immunoSEQ multiplex PCR, and its TCRdb copy is limited to in-frame clones, with some not included. This sample yields some 490,000 clones, of which almost 80% are seen a single time; around 12% belongs to the top ten. Specimen: PBMCs. The receptors stem from a woman aged 40 to 49 in good health. Some clones in this sample may be carry-over from other donors' samples.

The V and J genes are TRBV7-3 and TRBJ2-7, with TRBD2 identical over 11 bases. Losses at the gene ends were 3 bases for V and 0 bases for J; bases not matched to a gene: 1. Per germline, CDR1 SGHTA and CDR2 FQGTGA. The CDR3 has 15 residues. CDR3 DNA sequence: TGTGCCAGCAGCTTGACTAGCGGGATCTCCTACGAGCAGTACTTC. This encodes CASSLTSGISYEQYF.

The chain joins TRBV7-9 to TRBJ2-1; possibly TRBD2 for D (6 bases). Germline V gene sequence: CDR1 SEHNR, CDR2 FQNEAQ (reference sequence). The V end was cut by 8 bases, the J end by 6 bases, with 23 bases between. The CDR3 extends over 16 amino acids. Here the CDR3 reads CASVSETSSSVNEQFF. CDR3 sequence (DNA): TGTGCCAGCGTATCGGAAACTAGCTCCTCCGTCAATGAGCAGTTCTTC. Together with reference TRBV7-9 and TRBJ2-1, the CDR3 gives the full variable domain: DTGVSQNPRHKITKRGQNVTFRCDPISEHNRLYWYRQTLGQGPEFLTYFQNEAQLEKSRLLSDRFSAERPKGSFSTLEIQRTEQGDSAMYLCASVSETSSSVNEQFFGPGTRLTVL.

The rearrangement joins TRBV11-1 to TRBJ2-2; D possibly corresponds to TRBD2 (6 bases). Germline assignment: CDR1 SGHAT and CDR2 FQDESV (reference sequence). This CDR3 is 17 amino acids long. The V and J ends lost 4 bases and 4 bases respectively, with 19 bases between them. CDR3 region: CASSYSNSGRATGELFF. Written as DNA, the CDR3 is TGTGCCAGCAGCTACTCCAACAGCGGGCGGGCCACCGGGGAGCTGTTTTTT.

The V call is TRBV7-2, the J call TRBJ2-3; possibly TRBD2 for D (5 bases). V gave up 0 bases and J gave up 0 bases, with 16 bases separating them. Germline assignment: CDR1 SGHTA and CDR2 FQGNSA. The CDR3 is made up of 18 amino acids. This chain's CDR3 is CASSLARVATASTDTQYF. Written as DNA, the CDR3 is TGTGCCAGCAGCTTAGCGCGGGTCGCAACCGCTAGCACAGATACGCAGTATTTT. The full variable domain, rest sourced from reference TRBV7-2 and TRBJ2-3, is GAGVSQSPSNKVTEKGKDVELRCDPISGHTALYWYRQSLGQGLEFLIYFQGNSAPDKSGLPSDRFSAERTGGSVSTLTIQRTQQEDSAVYLCASSLARVATASTDTQYFGPGTRLTVL.

This chain connects TRBV7-2 to TRBJ2-7; perhaps TRBD2 as D (5 bases). The CDR3 sequence is 15 residues long. Trimming took 2 bases from V and 4 from J, leaving 15 bases between them. The germline V gene has CDR1 SGHTA and CDR2 FQGNSA. Written as DNA, the CDR3 is TGTGCCAGCAGCTTAAGGGCGGTAGCGAATTACGAGCAGTACTTC. This gives the protein CASSLRAVANYEQYF.

This clone was observed a handful of times. One base away lies a much larger clone, so this may be a sequencing read error. This chain connects TRBV4-2 to TRBJ2-2, with a weak D call TRBD2 (6 bases). With 11 bases removed from V and 3 bases from J, the gap between germline ends came to 25 bases. The CDR3 runs to 17 residues. Per the germline V gene, CDR1 is LGHNA and CDR2 is YNFKEQ. CDR3 bases: TGTGCCGGCCAACCAACCGGGAGAGGGGATTACACCGGGGAGCTGTTTTTT. This gives the protein CAGQPTGRGDYTGELFF.

The rearrangement links TRBV19 to TRBJ2-7; D may be TRBD1 (6 bases). The V end was cut by 3 bases, the J end by 0 bases, with 6 bases between. The CDR3 has 13 residues. Per germline, CDR1 LNHDA and CDR2 SQIVND (reference sequence). CDR3 DNA: TGTGCCAGTAGTATGGGGGCCTCCTACGAGCAGTACTTC. As protein: CASSMGASYEQYF. Full variable domain (missing parts from reference TRBV19 and TRBJ2-7): DGGITQSPKYLFRKEGQNVTLSCEQNLNHDAMYWYRQDPGQGLRLIYYSQIVNDFQKGDIAEGYSVSREKKESFPLTVTSAQKNPTAFYLCASSMGASYEQYFGPGTRLTVT.

The chain carries TRBV18 and TRBJ2-2; D unclear. CDR1 is KGHSH, CDR2 LQKENI, per germline. Trimming stripped 1 base from V and 0 bases from J, with 3 bases between. This CDR3 has 14 residues. In DNA form, the CDR3 reads TGTGCCAGCTCACCACTTACGAACACCGGGGAGCTGTTTTTT. Residues: CASSPLTNTGELFF.

CDR3 amino acids: CASSLGYRRTNYGYTF. The CDR3 DNA sequence: TGTGCCAGCAGCTTAGGGTATAGACGAACTAACTATGGCTACACCTTC. This chain uses TRBV13 with TRBJ1-2; D uncertain. Germline V CDR1 and CDR2: PRHDT, FYEKMQ (reference sequence). Trimming took off 0 bases at V and 0 bases at J, with 11 bases between the two ends. CDR3 size: 16 residues.

V usage is TRBV7-3 and J usage is TRBJ2-1; tentative D call: TRBD2 (5 bases). This CDR3 is 15 amino acids long. From germline, CDR1 is SGHTA and CDR2 FQGTGA. V was trimmed by 2 bases and J by 5 bases, leaving 13 bases between them. The CDR3 DNA reads TGTGCCAGCAGCTTATCTGATGGACTGCACAATGAGCAGTTCTTC. Translating gives CASSLSDGLHNEQFF.

A remark on this clone: One junction end does not reproduce the germline sequence, and a read error may be involved. This same CDR3 is encoded by further DNA sequences in the sample. This chain uses TRBV15 with TRBJ2-2; 11 bases line up with TRBD2. The CDR3 extends over 17 amino acids. Germline assignment: CDR1 LNHNV and CDR2 YYDKDF (reference sequence). CDR3: CATSRDLLAGVAGELFF. In DNA form, the CDR3 reads TGTGCCACCAGCAGAGATCTACTAGCGGGAGTAGCGGGGGAGCTGTTTTTC.

The chain joins TRBV5-1 to TRBJ2-1, with 7 bases that match TRBD2. This CDR3 has 15 residues. Germline V CDR1 and CDR2: SGHRS, YFSETQ. The V gene end was trimmed by 5 bases and the J gene end by 4 bases; junction bases not matched to a gene: 9. CDR3 loop: CASRPTSEAYNEQFF. CDR3 nucleotides: TGCGCCAGCAGGCCTACTAGCGAGGCGTACAATGAGCAGTTCTTC.

The chain couples TRBV27 to TRBJ2-1; 14 nucleotides line up with TRBD2. Per germline, CDR1 MNHEY and CDR2 SMNVEV (reference sequence). This CDR3 is 16 amino acids long. With 2 bases clipped from V and 5 bases from J, the junction kept 2 bases outside the gene matches. CDR3 sequence: CASSLGTSGGHNEQFF. The DNA of the CDR3 is TGTGCCAGCAGTTTAGGGACTAGCGGGGGTCACAATGAGCAGTTCTTC.

This clone was recorded only once. CDR3 loop: CASSKARGLAATSETQYF. Here the CDR3 DNA reads TGTGCCAGCAGCAAAGCAAGGGGACTAGCGGCTACCTCAGAGACCCAGTACTTC. The chain is built from TRBV21-1 and TRBJ2-5; TRBD2 was called by the table and not checked on the DNA. TRBV21-1 is labeled a pseudogene. The CDR3 consists of 18 residues.

This clone appeared once. The chain is built from TRBV27 and TRBJ2-5, with D uncertain. V gave up 8 bases and J gave up 5 bases, with 15 bases separating them. This CDR3 has 13 amino acids. Per the germline V gene, CDR1 is MNHEY and CDR2 is SMNVEV (reference sequence). The CDR3 DNA sequence: TGTGCCAGCTCCTTTCGGTCCGGGGAGACCCAGTACTTC. Amino acids: CASSFRSGETQYF.

Comments on this clone: Other DNA sequences in the sample encode the same CDR3. The chain joins TRBV27 to TRBJ2-5; the D is unclear. The CDR3 spans 11 residues. Looked up from germline, CDR1 is MNHEY and CDR2 is SMNVEV (reference sequence). V lost 3 bases and J 4 bases, leaving 3 bases between the germline ends. The CDR3 here is CASSLGETQYF. Written as DNA, the CDR3 is TGTGCCAGCAGTTTGGGAGAGACCCAGTACTTC.

The chain links TRBV27 to TRBJ2-2; tentative D call: TRBD2 (6 bases). V lost 5 bases and J lost 1, with 17 bases in between. The germline V gene has CDR1 MNHEY and CDR2 SMNVEV (reference sequence). CDR3 length: 17 residues. CDR3 DNA: TGTGCCAGCAGTGTAAGACTAGTTCCCCTGAACACCGGGGAGCTGTTTTTT. This codes for CASSVRLVPLNTGELFF.